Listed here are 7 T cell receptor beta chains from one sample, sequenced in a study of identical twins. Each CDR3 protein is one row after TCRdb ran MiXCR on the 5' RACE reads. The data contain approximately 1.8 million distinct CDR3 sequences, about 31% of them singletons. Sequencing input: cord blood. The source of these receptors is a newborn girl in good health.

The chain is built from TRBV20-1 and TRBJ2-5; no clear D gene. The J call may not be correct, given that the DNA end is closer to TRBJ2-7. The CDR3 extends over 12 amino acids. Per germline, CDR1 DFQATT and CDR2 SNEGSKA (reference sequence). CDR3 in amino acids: CSARLPAHEQYF. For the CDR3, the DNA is TGCAGTGCTAGGCTGCCGGCGCACGAGCAGTACTTC.

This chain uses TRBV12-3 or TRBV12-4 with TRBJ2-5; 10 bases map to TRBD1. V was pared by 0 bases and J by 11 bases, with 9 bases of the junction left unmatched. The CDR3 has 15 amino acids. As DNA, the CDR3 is TGTGCCAGCAGTTTAGCCGGGACAGGGGCCTACAAGCAGTACTTC. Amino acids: CASSLAGTGAYKQYF.

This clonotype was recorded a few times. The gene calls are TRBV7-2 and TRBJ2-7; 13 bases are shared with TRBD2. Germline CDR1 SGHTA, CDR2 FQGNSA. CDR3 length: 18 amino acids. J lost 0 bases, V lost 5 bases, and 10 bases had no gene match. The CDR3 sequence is CASSRISGLAGFSYEQYF. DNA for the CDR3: TGTGCCAGCAGCCGAATATCGGGACTAGCGGGATTCTCCTACGAGCAGTACTTC.

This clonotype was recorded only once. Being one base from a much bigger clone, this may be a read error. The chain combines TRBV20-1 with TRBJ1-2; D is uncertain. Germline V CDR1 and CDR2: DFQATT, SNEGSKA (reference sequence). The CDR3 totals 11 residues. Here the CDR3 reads CSARVSYGHTF. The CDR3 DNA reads TGCAGTGCTAGAGTATCCTATGGCCACACCTTC.

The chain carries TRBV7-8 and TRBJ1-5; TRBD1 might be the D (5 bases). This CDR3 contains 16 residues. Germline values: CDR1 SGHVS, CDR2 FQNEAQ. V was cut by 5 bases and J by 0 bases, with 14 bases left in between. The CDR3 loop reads CASSVRGRTSNQPQHF. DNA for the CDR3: TGTGCCAGCAGCGTCCGGGGCAGAACTAGCAATCAGCCCCAGCATTTT.

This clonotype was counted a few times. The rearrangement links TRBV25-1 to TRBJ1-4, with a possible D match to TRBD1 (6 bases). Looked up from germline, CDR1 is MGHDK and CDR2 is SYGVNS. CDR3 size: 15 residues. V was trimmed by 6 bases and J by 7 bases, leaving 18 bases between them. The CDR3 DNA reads TGTGCCAGCAGCCCGCCTTATCGGGGGCGTGAAAAACTGTTTTTT. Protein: CASSPPYRGREKLFF.

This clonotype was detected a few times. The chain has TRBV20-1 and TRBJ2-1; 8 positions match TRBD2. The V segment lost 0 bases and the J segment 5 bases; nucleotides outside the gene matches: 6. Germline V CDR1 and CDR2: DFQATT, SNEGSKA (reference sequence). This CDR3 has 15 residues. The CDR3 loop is CSARDGERENNEQFF. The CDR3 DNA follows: TGCAGTGCTAGAGATGGGGAGCGGGAGAACAATGAGCAGTTCTTC.